This paragraph covers one T cell receptor beta chain sequence. V lost 4 bases and J 4 bases, leaving 7 bases between the germline ends. CDR3 length: 13 residues. CDR1 MNHEY and CDR2 SMNVEV come from the germline V gene (reference sequence). Sequencing used immunoSEQ multiplex PCR; TCRdb keeps in-frame clones, though not all of them. The table lists 85,000 to 110,000 clones, 75% to 90% of them singletons. These data come from a study of blood T cell repertoires in COVID-19. This TCR came from a human donor in a cohort sampled during active or convalescent COVID-19. The chain combines TRBV27 with TRBJ1-4, with D uncertain. The sequencing sample was made of peripheral blood. CDR3 bases: TGTGCCAGCAGTTCCCCCGGTAATGAAAAACTGTTTTTT. Amino acid sequence: CASSSPGNEKLFF.